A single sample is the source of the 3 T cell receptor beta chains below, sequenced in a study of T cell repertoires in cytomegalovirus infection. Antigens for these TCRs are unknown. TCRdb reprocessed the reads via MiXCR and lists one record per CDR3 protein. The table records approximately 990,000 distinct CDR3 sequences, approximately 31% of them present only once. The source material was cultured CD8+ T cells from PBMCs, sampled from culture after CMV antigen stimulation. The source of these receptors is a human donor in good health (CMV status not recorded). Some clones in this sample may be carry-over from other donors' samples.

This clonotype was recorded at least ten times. The DNA for the CDR3 is TGTGCCAGCAGTTACTCGGGGGTTGTTACGAACACTGAAGCTTTCTTT. Protein product: CASSYSGVVTNTEAFF. The chain carries TRBV6-5 and TRBJ1-1, with a tentative D call TRBD1 (5 bases). The germline V gene has CDR1 MNHEY and CDR2 SVGAGI. Trimming took 0 bases from V and 1 from J, leaving 12 bases between them. The length of the CDR3 is 16 residues.

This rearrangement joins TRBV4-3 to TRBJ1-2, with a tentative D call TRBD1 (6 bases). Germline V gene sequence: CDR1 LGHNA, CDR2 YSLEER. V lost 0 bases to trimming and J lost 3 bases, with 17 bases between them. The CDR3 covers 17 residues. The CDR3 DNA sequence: TGCGCCAGCAGCCAAGACCCCCTTAACAGGGTCGACTATGGCTACACCTTC. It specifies CASSQDPLNRVDYGYTF.

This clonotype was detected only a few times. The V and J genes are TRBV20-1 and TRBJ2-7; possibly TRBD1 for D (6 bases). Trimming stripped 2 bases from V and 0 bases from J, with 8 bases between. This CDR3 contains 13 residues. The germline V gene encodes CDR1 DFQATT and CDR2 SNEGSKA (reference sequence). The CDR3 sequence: CSARRTDSYEQYF. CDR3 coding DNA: TGCAGTGCTAGAAGGACAGACTCCTACGAGCAGTACTTC.